The T cell receptor beta chain under discussion was sequenced for a study of OX40 agonist ivuxolimab in advanced cancers. The protocol was immunoSEQ multiplex PCR, while the TCRdb copy is restricted to in-frame clones and leaves out a portion. Counted here are 70,000 to 80,000 clones, 88% occurring once; the ten biggest clones make up roughly 0.98%. V was clipped by 3 bases and J by 4 bases, with 10 bases between them. The CDR3 extends over 13 amino acids. Germline assignment: CDR1 SGHRS and CDR2 YFSETQ. The receptor was isolated from an adult with an advanced solid tumor such as melanoma, head and neck, liver or kidney cancer. V and J are TRBV5-1 and TRBJ1-1; D uncertain. The sample in question was CD4+ or CD8+ T cells sorted from blood, obtained in a trial of the OX40 agonist ivuxolimab. In DNA form, the CDR3 reads TGCGCCAGCAGCTGGAACAGCGTCACTGAAGCTTTCTTT. Translation: CASSWNSVTEAFF.